The 15 T cell receptor beta chains given below trace back to one sample, sequenced in a study of regulatory T cells in long-lasting Graves disease (dated by TCRdb to the early 2020s). In the paper's terms, the time point label means: newly diagnosed GD, antithyroid drugs for less than 3 months. RNA was extracted from PBMCs in TRIzol for both TCR sequencing and RNA sequencing. The library was generated by multiplex PCR. Data came from an Illumina HiSeq 4000. CDR3 regions were amplified by Arm-PCR with iRepertoire HTBI primers to construct TCR beta libraries. Starting from the raw public reads, TCRdb applied fastp trimming at Q25, assembled clones with MiXCR and retained in-frame beta chains. Each record represents a unique CDR3 protein, reported with the most common genes and DNA among its rows. The sample has 250,000 to 400,000 distinct CDR3 sequences on record, 18% of them singletons. The ten most abundant clones make up more than 35% of the sample.

The sample was peripheral blood mononuclear cells (PBMCs), taken at new diagnosis, from a patient treated with antithyroid drugs. These receptors came from a female donor with Graves disease.

Of note for this clonotype: This is likely an artifact of a read error, given a far larger clone one base away. J is TRBJ1-1 and V is TRBV6-5; D call uncertain. The germline gives CDR1 MNHEY, CDR2 SVGAGI. The CDR3 covers 14 residues. In DNA, the CDR3 is TGTGCCAACAGTTACGCACTATTGAACACTGAAGCTTTCTTT. Translation gives CANSYALLNTEAFF.

The gene calls are TRBV6-1 and TRBJ2-2; 8 nucleotides match TRBD1. Looked up from germline, CDR1 is MNHNS and CDR2 is SASEGT. V gave up 6 bases and J gave up 2 bases; unmatched junction bases: 8. The CDR3 sequence is 16 residues long. The CDR3 sequence is CASRLGTGLNTGELFF. The CDR3 DNA reads as TGTGCCAGCAGACTCGGGACAGGTCTAAACACCGGGGAGCTGTTTTTT.

J is TRBJ2-2 and V is TRBV3-1; D call uncertain. Germline CDR1 is LGHDT and CDR2 is YNNKEL (reference sequence). This CDR3 comprises 13 residues. V lost 5 bases, J lost 4 bases, and 8 bases lay in between. CDR3 bases: TGTGCCAGCAGCAGATGGAGCACCGGGGAGCTGTTTTTT. It codes for CASSRWSTGELFF. Looking up the rest from reference TRBV3-1 and TRBJ2-2 gives the full variable domain: DTAVSQTPKYLVTQMGNDKSIKCEQNLGHDTMYWYKQDSKKFLKIMFSYNNKELIINETVPNRFSPKSPDKAHLNLHINSLELGDSAVYFCASSRWSTGELFFGEGSRLTVL.

This clonotype was seen at least ten times. The chain employs TRBV28 and TRBJ2-2; TRBD2 might be the D (6 bases). V was clipped by 4 bases and J by 7 bases, with 13 bases between them. The germline V gene encodes CDR1 MDHEN and CDR2 SYDVKM. There are 14 residues in the CDR3. CDR3 DNA sequence: TGTGCCAGCAGTTATTTCGCGGGATTCGGGGAGCTGTTTTTT. It specifies CASSYFAGFGELFF. Combining the CDR3 with reference TRBV28 and TRBJ2-2 gives the whole variable domain DVKVTQSSRYLVKRTGEKVFLECVQDMDHENMFWYRQDPGLGLRLIYFSYDVKMKEKGDIPEGYSVSREKKERFSLILESASTNQTSMYLCASSYFAGFGELFFGEGSRLTVL.

The table lists this clonotype with many counts. The chain couples TRBV2 to TRBJ2-7; 12 bases agree with TRBD2. The junction had 2 bases not matched to a gene; V was cut back by 5 bases and J by 0 bases. There are 15 residues in the CDR3. Germline V gene lookup returns CDR1 SNHLY and CDR2 FYNNEI. This chain's CDR3 is CASSRTSGNSYEQYF. CDR3 DNA: TGTGCCAGCAGTCGGACTAGCGGGAACTCCTACGAGCAGTACTTC.

This chain joins TRBV13 and TRBJ1-3, with D possibly matching TRBD1 (6 bases). Looked up from germline, CDR1 is PRHDT and CDR2 is FYEKMQ (reference sequence). Trimming pared 3 bases from V and 4 bases from J, leaving 13 bases between. The CDR3 extends over 15 amino acids. In nucleotides, the CDR3 is TGTGCCAGCAGCTTCAGGGGTGGAACGGGAAACACCATATATTTT. It yields the protein CASSFRGGTGNTIYF.

This clonotype showed up just a few times. It may be a read error: a sequence one base away is much more abundant. The chain has TRBV12-3 or TRBV12-4 and TRBJ1-4, with 10 nucleotides matching TRBD1. The CDR3 loop spans 13 amino acids. V gave up 4 bases and J gave up 7 bases; unmatched junction bases: 0. The CDR3 nucleotides read TGTGCCAGCAGTTGGACAGGGGGTGAAAAACTGTTTTTT. Its translation: CASSWTGGEKLFF.

Ten or more counts support this clonotype. The V gene is TRBV11-3, the J gene TRBJ2-7; 8 nucleotides agree with TRBD1. V dropped 3 bases and J dropped 4; count of bases not matched to a gene: 5. Looked up from germline, CDR1 is SGHNT and CDR2 is YENEEA. The CDR3 has 14 amino acids. As DNA, the CDR3 is TGTGCCAGCAGCTTGGGGAGGACAGGGTACGAGCAGTACTTC. As protein: CASSLGRTGYEQYF.

This clonotype was observed a handful of times. The rearrangement uses TRBV20-1 and TRBJ2-4, with D tentatively TRBD2 (7 bases). There are 16 residues in the CDR3. Deletions cut 1 base from V and 0 bases from J, with 13 bases between. Germline V gene sequence: CDR1 DFQATT, CDR2 SNEGSKA (reference sequence). The CDR3 is CSARVGGGLAKNIQYF. CDR3 bases: TGCAGTGCTAGAGTAGGGGGGGGGTTAGCCAAAAACATTCAGTACTTC.

This clonotype showed up many times. A clone one base away is much larger, so this may be a read error. The rearrangement links TRBV3-1 to TRBJ2-3; D not certain. Trimming removed 5 bases from V and 5 bases from J, with 5 bases in between. Germline CDR1 is LGHDT and CDR2 is YNNKEL (reference sequence). The CDR3 has 11 residues. The CDR3 sequence: CASSTGDTQYF. CDR3 nucleotide sequence: TGTGCCAGCAGCACGGGAGATACGCAGTATTTT.

This clonotype was seen a handful of times. The chain joins TRBV5-1 to TRBJ2-3; no clear D. The CDR3 runs 15 residues. Germline values: CDR1 SGHRS, CDR2 YFSETQ. V lost 0 bases, J lost 2 bases, and 10 bases lay in between. The CDR3 DNA is TGCGCCAGCAGCTTGGCCCGACGAACCACAGATACGCAGTATTTT. This translates into CASSLARRTTDTQYF. Looking up the rest from reference TRBV5-1 and TRBJ2-3 gives the full variable domain: KAGVTQTPRYLIKTRGQQVTLSCSPISGHRSVSWYQQTPGQGLQFLFEYFSETQRNKGNFPGRFSGRQFSNSRSEMNVSTLELGDSALYLCASSLARRTTDTQYFGPGTRLTVL.

Concerning this clonotype itself: It may be a read error: a sequence one base away is much more abundant. The conserved phenylalanine or tryptophan is not found at the CDR3 terminus, so this likely reflects a read error. This chain uses TRBV10-3 with TRBJ2-5, with 8 bases lining up with TRBD2. The J call may be faulty, since TRBJ2-1 better matches the DNA end. CDR3 size: 14 residues. The germline V gene encodes CDR1 ENHRY and CDR2 SYGVKD. CDR3 nucleotide sequence: TGTGCCACCACCCCAGCGGGAGCACAAAATGAGCAGTTCTCC. Protein: CATTPAGAQNEQFS.

At least ten counts were recorded for this clonotype. This chain joins TRBV19 and TRBJ1-6; D unresolved. Between the trimmed V and J ends, which lost 8 bases and 7 bases, there was a span of 15 bases. Germline V CDR1 and CDR2: LNHDA, SQIVND (reference sequence). The CDR3 length is 14 residues. CDR3 protein: CASSSPANNSPLHF. In DNA form, the CDR3 reads TGTGCCAGTTCCTCTCCGGCGAACAATTCACCCCTCCACTTT.

This clonotype was seen many times. This chain connects TRBV5-4 to TRBJ2-1, with unresolved D. V shed 4 bases and J shed 6 bases, with 17 bases lying between them. From germline, CDR1 is SGHNT and CDR2 YYREEE (reference sequence). This CDR3 has 15 residues. The CDR3 sequence: CASSPERTPGNEQFF. The CDR3 DNA reads TGTGCCAGCAGCCCAGAAAGGACGCCGGGCAATGAGCAGTTCTTC.

This clonotype was seen a handful of times. The chain couples TRBV28 to TRBJ2-7, with D possibly matching TRBD2 (6 bases). The germline V gene encodes CDR1 MDHEN and CDR2 SYDVKM. This CDR3 region has 15 residues. V shed 5 bases and J shed 0 bases, with 14 bases lying between them. The CDR3 loop reads CASSPVAVASYEQYF. The CDR3 DNA follows: TGTGCCAGCAGTCCCGTAGCGGTAGCCTCCTACGAGCAGTACTTC.